The 2 T cell receptor beta chains listed next were all sequenced from one sample in a study of shared clonotypes between healthy human individuals (dated by TCRdb to 2020 to 2022). Library method: the immunoSEQ multiplex PCR assay. TCRdb re-hosts the immuneACCESS table, in-frame sequences only. Its copies lack some clones; in the studies checked, an unresolved V gene accounts for under half of them, and the cause for the rest is not known. The sample table holds over 400,000 clones, of which around 73% were seen once. The top ten clones comprise approximately 12% of the sample. The sequenced material came from PBMCs. These receptors were taken from a woman between 35 and 50 years old in good health. Some clones in this sample may be carry-over from other donors' samples.

Here the CDR3 reads CASRLGSADSYEQYF. CDR3 DNA sequence: TGTGCCAGCAGACTAGGATCGGCGGATTCCTACGAGCAGTACTTC. The chain couples TRBV6-6 to TRBJ2-7; TRBD2 is a possible D gene (5 bases). CDR1 is MNHNY and CDR2 is SVGAGI in the germline V gene (reference sequence). The V and J ends lost 6 bases and 1 base respectively, with 16 bases between them. The CDR3 extends over 15 amino acids.

The J gene is TRBJ1-1, the V gene TRBV5-4; no definite D call. The germline CDR1 and CDR2 sequences are SGHNT and YYREEE (reference sequence). The CDR3 has 13 residues. V lost 4 bases to trimming and J lost 3 bases, with 10 bases between them. CDR3 in DNA: TGTGCCAGCAGCCCGGATCAGTACACTGAAGCTTTCTTT. Encoded protein: CASSPDQYTEAFF.